One sample yielded the 18 T cell receptor beta chains listed below, sequenced in a study of blood T cells in healthy people across ages. Together with a sample-barcoded 5' primer, a J-beta primer mix was included in a second PCR lasting about 7 to 12 cycles. Each CDR3 protein gets one entry after TCRdb re-called the 5' RACE reads with MiXCR. Of around 870,000 distinct CDR3 sequences in the sample, around 30% were seen once. Material for sequencing was blood. The receptors originated from a woman aged 80 or over in good health.

This clonotype has just a few counts. The chain joins TRBV27 to TRBJ2-2; D unclear. The V gene's germline CDR1 is MNHEY and CDR2 SMNVEV (reference sequence). This CDR3 has 14 residues. V was trimmed by 0 bases and J by 5 bases, leaving 7 bases between them. CDR3 nucleotides: TGTGCCAGCAGTTTATCGAGACGGACCGGGGAGCTGTTTTTT. This codes for CASSLSRRTGELFF.

The chain combines TRBV6-2 or TRBV6-3 with TRBJ2-1, with 12 bases matching TRBD2. The J segment lost 8 bases and the V segment lost 8 bases, leaving 13 bases of the junction unmatched. Germline V gives CDR1 MNHEY, CDR2 SVGEGT. This CDR3 contains 16 residues. CDR3 sequence reads: CASSRILAGGLYEQFF. Here the CDR3 DNA reads TGTGCCAGCTCCCGGATCCTAGCGGGGGGGCTGTATGAGCAGTTCTTC.

Of note for this clonotype: Since a much larger clone is just one base distant, this may be a read error. The chain recombines TRBV28 with TRBJ2-6; TRBD1 might be the D (5 bases). The CDR3 is 16 residues long. Germline V gene data show CDR1 as MDHEN and CDR2 as SYDVKM. The CDR3, as DNA: TGTGCCAGCAGTTTATGGAGTTCCTCTGGGGCCAACGTCCGGACTTTC. Amino acids: CASSLWSSSGANVRTF. Full variable domain (remainder filled in from reference TRBV28 and TRBJ2-6): DVKVTQSSRYLVKRTGEKVFLECVQDMDHENMFWYRQDPGLGLRLIYFSYDVKMKEKGDIPEGYSVSREKKERFSLILESASTNQTSMYLCASSLWSSSGANVRTFGAGSRLTVL.

This clonotype was counted at least ten times. A read error may produce the germline difference seen at one junction end. This chain uses TRBV5-1 with TRBJ2-1; the match to TRBD2 covers 12 bases. Per the germline V gene, CDR1 is SGHRS and CDR2 is YFSETQ. The CDR3 covers 14 residues. This chain's CDR3 is CASSPGTSGNEQFF. The CDR3 DNA reads TGTGCCAGCAGCCCAGGGACTAGCGGGAATGAGCAGTTCTTC. Drawing the rest from reference TRBV5-1 and TRBJ2-1, the complete variable domain is KAGVTQTPRYLIKTRGQQVTLSCSPISGHRSVSWYQQTPGQGLQFLFEYFSETQRNKGNFPGRFSGRQFSNSRSEMNVSTLELGDSALYLCASSPGTSGNEQFFGPGTRLTVL.

This clonotype was seen a handful of times. The V call is TRBV10-3, the J call TRBJ1-4; D ambiguous. This CDR3 has 14 residues. The germline V gene has CDR1 ENHRY and CDR2 SYGVKD. V was shortened by 6 bases and J by 0 bases, with 8 bases between the two germline ends. CDR3 in amino acids: CAIRPTATNEKLFF. As DNA, the CDR3 is TGTGCCATCAGACCAACAGCAACTAATGAAAAACTGTTTTTT.

Of note for this clonotype: Since no conserved phenylalanine or tryptophan closes the CDR3, a read error is the likely cause. The J gene is TRBJ2-3, the V gene TRBV7-2; 7 bases line up with TRBD2. The CDR3 sequence is 17 residues long. In germline, CDR1 is SGHTA, CDR2 FQGNSA. Trimming at V came to 0 bases and at J to 8 bases, leaving 14 bases not matched to a gene. Written as DNA, the CDR3 is TGTGCCAGCAGCTTAGCGCGGACGACTCGCTCGGGGGGTACGCAGTATTGT. Translated, it gives CASSLARTTRSGGTQYC.

As concerns this clonotype: A clone one base away is much larger, so this may be a read error. V usage is TRBV5-1 and J usage is TRBJ2-5; the D gene could be TRBD1 or TRBD2 (5 bases each). In germline, CDR1 is SGHRS, CDR2 YFSETQ. This CDR3 has 14 amino acids. Deletions cut 5 bases from V and 11 bases from J, with 22 bases between. The CDR3 sequence is CASRKGPTNNEQYF. In DNA, the CDR3 is TGCGCCAGCAGGAAGGGACCGACCAACAATGAGCAGTACTTC.

This clonotype was seen many times. The chain recombines TRBV28 with TRBJ2-5, with 10 bases lining up with TRBD1. After removal of 4 bases from V and 0 bases from J, the junction contained 8 bases not matched to a gene. There are 17 residues in the CDR3. Germline V gives CDR1 MDHEN, CDR2 SYDVKM. CDR3 protein: CASSSTWTGGYQETQYF. CDR3 coding DNA: TGTGCCAGCAGTTCCACCTGGACAGGGGGGTACCAAGAGACCCAGTACTTC.

This chain links TRBV19 with TRBJ2-2; no reliable D call. V lost 6 bases and J 5 bases, leaving 10 bases between the germline ends. Germline CDR1 LNHDA, CDR2 SQIVND (reference sequence). The CDR3 contains 13 residues. CDR3 sequence: CASSGVTTGELFF. The CDR3 DNA is TGTGCCAGTAGCGGAGTGACAACCGGGGAGCTGTTTTTT. Supplemented by reference TRBV19 and TRBJ2-2, the full variable domain reads DGGITQSPKYLFRKEGQNVTLSCEQNLNHDAMYWYRQDPGQGLRLIYYSQIVNDFQKGDIAEGYSVSREKKESFPLTVTSAQKNPTAFYLCASSGVTTGELFFGEGSRLTVL.

In this sample, this clonotype turned up many times. The chain couples TRBV6-2 or TRBV6-3 to TRBJ2-4; D is undetermined. The germline V gene has CDR1 MNHEY and CDR2 SVGEGT. This CDR3 region has 14 residues. V gave up 6 bases and J gave up 3 bases, with 12 bases separating them. This CDR3 is CASSKTDVKNIQYF. The DNA of the CDR3 is TGTGCCAGCAGCAAAACAGATGTCAAAAACATTCAGTACTTC.

In its sample, this clonotype was seen many times. The chain is built from TRBV27 and TRBJ2-7; no clear D. The CDR3 consists of 13 residues. In germline, CDR1 is MNHEY, CDR2 SMNVEV (reference sequence). Trimming removed 3 bases from V and 1 base from J, with 7 bases in between. The CDR3 DNA reads TGTGCCAGCAGTTTCCGGGTTTCCTACGAGCAGTACTTC. Encoded protein: CASSFRVSYEQYF.

This clonotype was observed a few times. The chain uses TRBV3-1 and TRBJ1-6; D ambiguous. There are 17 residues in the CDR3. With 0 bases removed from V and 0 bases from J, the gap between germline ends came to 9 bases. Looked up from germline, CDR1 is LGHDT and CDR2 is YNNKEL (reference sequence). The CDR3 bases are TGTGCCAGCAGCCAAGATTTCCAGTCCTCCTATAATTCACCCCTCCACTTT. The encoded protein is CASSQDFQSSYNSPLHF.

This clonotype was picked up many times. CDR3 region: CASRPGLAGKNEQFF. As DNA, the CDR3 is TGTGCCAGCAGACCCGGACTAGCGGGAAAGAATGAGCAGTTCTTC. J is TRBJ2-1 and V is TRBV6-2 or TRBV6-3; 12 bases are a match to TRBD2. CDR3 length equals 15 residues. Germline V gene lookup returns CDR1 MNHEY and CDR2 SVGEGT. The V gene end was trimmed by 6 bases and the J gene end by 7 bases; junction bases not matched to a gene: 7.

Remarks on this clonotype: Given a much more abundant clone one base away, this may be a read error. The chain uses TRBV5-1 and TRBJ2-3; 8 bases line up with TRBD1. The germline gives CDR1 SGHRS, CDR2 YFSETQ. This CDR3 region has 15 residues. The junction had 2 bases not matched to a gene; V was cut back by 1 base and J by 1 base. CDR3 in amino acids: CASSLLGQGTDTQYF. The CDR3 DNA reads as TGCGCCAGCAGCTTGCTGGGACAGGGCACAGATACGCAGTATTTT.

This clonotype was recorded at least ten times. The rearrangement joins TRBV6-2 or TRBV6-3 to TRBJ2-5; 7 bases line up with TRBD2. The CDR3 is 14 residues long. The V gene end was trimmed by 8 bases and the J gene end by 2 bases; junction bases not matched to a gene: 8. Germline assignment: CDR1 MNHEY and CDR2 SVGEGT. The chain's CDR3 is CASYAGGFQETQYF. The CDR3 nucleotides are TGTGCCAGCTACGCCGGGGGGTTTCAAGAGACCCAGTACTTC.

The V call is TRBV20-1, the J call TRBJ2-3; 8 bases line up with TRBD2. The CDR3 consists of 13 residues. V lost 5 bases to trimming and J lost 4 bases; unmatched junction nucleotides: 5. Germline CDR1 is DFQATT and CDR2 is SNEGSKA (reference sequence). For the CDR3, the DNA is TGCAGTGCTTTAGCGGGACCCTCAGATACGCAGTATTTT. This codes for CSALAGPSDTQYF.

A note on this clonotype: Being one base from a much bigger clone, this may be a read error. The rearrangement links TRBV4-3 to TRBJ2-5; 10 nucleotides agree with TRBD2. Trimming removed 0 bases from V and 11 bases from J; junction bases left unmatched: 12. The CDR3 extends over 16 amino acids. Per germline, CDR1 LGHNA and CDR2 YSLEER. CDR3 region: CASSQDLASGGNEQYF. The CDR3 DNA is TGCGCCAGCAGCCAAGATCTTGCTAGCGGGGGCAATGAGCAGTACTTC.

This clonotype was recorded a few times. The chain uses TRBV19 and TRBJ1-6, with D perhaps matching TRBD1 (5 bases). The V gene lost 0 bases and the J gene lost 9 bases, with 15 bases spanning the gap. The germline V gene encodes CDR1 LNHDA and CDR2 SQIVND (reference sequence). This CDR3 is built from 16 residues. CDR3 protein: CASSIDPWGNSSPLHF. DNA of the CDR3: TGTGCCAGTAGTATAGATCCGTGGGGGAATAGTTCACCCCTCCACTTT.